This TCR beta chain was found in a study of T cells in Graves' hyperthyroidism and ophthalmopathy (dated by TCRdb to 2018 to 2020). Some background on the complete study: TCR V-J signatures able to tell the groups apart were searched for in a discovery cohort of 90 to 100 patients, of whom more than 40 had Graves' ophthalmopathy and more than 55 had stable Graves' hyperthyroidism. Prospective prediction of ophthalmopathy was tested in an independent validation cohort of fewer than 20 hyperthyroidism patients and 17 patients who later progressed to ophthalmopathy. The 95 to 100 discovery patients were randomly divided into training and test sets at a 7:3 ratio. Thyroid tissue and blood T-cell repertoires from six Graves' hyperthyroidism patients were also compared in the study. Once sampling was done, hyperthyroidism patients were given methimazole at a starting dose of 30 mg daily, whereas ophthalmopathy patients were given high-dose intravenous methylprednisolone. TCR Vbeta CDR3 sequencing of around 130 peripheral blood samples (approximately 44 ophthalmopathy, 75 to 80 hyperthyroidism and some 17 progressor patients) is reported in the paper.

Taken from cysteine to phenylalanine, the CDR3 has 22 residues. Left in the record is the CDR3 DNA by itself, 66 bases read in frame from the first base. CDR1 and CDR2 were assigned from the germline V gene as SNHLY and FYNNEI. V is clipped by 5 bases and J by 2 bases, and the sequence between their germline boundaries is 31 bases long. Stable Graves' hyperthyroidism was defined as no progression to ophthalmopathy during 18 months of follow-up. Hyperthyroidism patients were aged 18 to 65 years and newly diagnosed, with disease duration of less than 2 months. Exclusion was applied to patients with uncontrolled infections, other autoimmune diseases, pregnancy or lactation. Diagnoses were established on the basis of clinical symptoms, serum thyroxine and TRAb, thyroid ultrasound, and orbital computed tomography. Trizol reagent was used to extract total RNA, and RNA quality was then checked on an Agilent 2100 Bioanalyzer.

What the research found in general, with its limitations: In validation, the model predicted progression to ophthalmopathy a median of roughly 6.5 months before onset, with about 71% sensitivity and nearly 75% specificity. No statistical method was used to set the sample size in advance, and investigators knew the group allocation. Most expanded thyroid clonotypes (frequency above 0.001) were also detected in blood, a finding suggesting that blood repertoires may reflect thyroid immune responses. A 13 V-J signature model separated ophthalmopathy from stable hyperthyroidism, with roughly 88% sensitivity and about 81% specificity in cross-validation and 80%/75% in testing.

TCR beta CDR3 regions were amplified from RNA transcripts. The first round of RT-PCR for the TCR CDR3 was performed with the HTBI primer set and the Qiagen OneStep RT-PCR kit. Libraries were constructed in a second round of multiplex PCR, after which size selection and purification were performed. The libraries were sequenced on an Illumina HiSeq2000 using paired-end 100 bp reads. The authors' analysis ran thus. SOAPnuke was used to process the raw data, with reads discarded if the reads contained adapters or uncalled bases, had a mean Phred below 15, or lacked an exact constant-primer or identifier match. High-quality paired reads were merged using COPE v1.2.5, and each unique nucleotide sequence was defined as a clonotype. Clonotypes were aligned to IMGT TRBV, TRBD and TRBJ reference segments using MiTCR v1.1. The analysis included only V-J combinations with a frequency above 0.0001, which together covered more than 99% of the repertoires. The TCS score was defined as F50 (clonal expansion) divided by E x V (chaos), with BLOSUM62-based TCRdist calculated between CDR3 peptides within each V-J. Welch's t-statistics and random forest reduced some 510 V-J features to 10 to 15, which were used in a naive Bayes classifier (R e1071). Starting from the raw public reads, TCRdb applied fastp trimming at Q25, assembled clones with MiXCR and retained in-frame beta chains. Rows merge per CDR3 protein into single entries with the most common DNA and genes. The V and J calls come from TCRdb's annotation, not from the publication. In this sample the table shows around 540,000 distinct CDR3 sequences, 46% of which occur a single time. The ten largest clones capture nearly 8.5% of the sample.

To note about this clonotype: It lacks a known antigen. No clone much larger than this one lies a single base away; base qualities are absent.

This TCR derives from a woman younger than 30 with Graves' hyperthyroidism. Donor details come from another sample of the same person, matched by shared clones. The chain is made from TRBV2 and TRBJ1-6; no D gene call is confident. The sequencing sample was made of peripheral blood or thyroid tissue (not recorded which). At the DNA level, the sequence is TGTGCCAGCAGTTTATCTTGGCCAGGAGCGTACCCCGACGCAACCTATAATTCACCCCTCCACTTT. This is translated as CASSLSWPGAYPDATYNSPLHF.